Listed here are 16 T cell receptor beta chains from one sample, sequenced in a study of beta chain features in type 1 diabetes. Study-level results: In all four CD4+ subsets, TCRB CDR3 length was significantly, moderately reduced in type 1 diabetes.

Isolated RNA was reverse transcribed in full, so expressed TCRB transcripts were sequenced. Produced via immunoSEQ multiplex PCR; TCRdb's table is partial and in-frame only. The table includes some 120,000 clones, roughly 17% detected once. Their target antigens are unknown. Material: central memory CD4+ T cells from blood. These receptors were taken from a man between 18 and 29 years old with type 1 diabetes.

The table lists this clone with a few counts. In the same sample, other DNA sequences code for this CDR3. This chain links TRBV5-4 with TRBJ2-3; the D is unclear. The ends were cut back, 1 base at V and 0 bases at J, with 6 bases in the middle. Germline V gene lookup returns CDR1 SGHNT and CDR2 YYREEE (reference sequence). The CDR3 length is 14 residues. CDR3 protein: CASSLQGSTDTQYF. The DNA for the CDR3 is TGTGCCAGCAGCTTGCAAGGGAGCACAGATACGCAGTATTTT.

The chain carries TRBV18 and TRBJ2-1; D not resolved. Per the germline V gene, CDR1 is KGHSH and CDR2 is LQKENI. The CDR3 consists of 12 residues. The V end was cut by 0 bases, the J end by 10 bases, with 7 bases between. Here the CDR3 reads CASSPPEREQFF. The CDR3 DNA sequence: TGTGCCAGCTCACCACCGGAACGCGAGCAGTTCTTC.

This clone was observed at least ten times. The CDR3: CASRPSQGLDTDTQYF. In DNA, the CDR3 is TGTGCAAGTCGCCCATCACAGGGTTTGGACACAGATACGCAGTATTTT. The chain combines TRBV12-2 with TRBJ2-3; the listed D gene, TRBD1, was not tested against the DNA. TRBV12-2 has pseudogene status. This CDR3 comprises 16 residues.

V usage is TRBV6-4 and J usage is TRBJ2-3; D is possibly TRBD1 (6 bases). The germline gives CDR1 MRHNA, CDR2 SNTAGT. V was pared by 4 bases and J by 2 bases, with 10 bases between. The CDR3 sequence is 14 residues long. The CDR3 DNA reads TGTGCCAGCAGTGTGGACAGAAACACAGATACGCAGTATTTT. It is translated as CASSVDRNTDTQYF.

About this clone: Relative to the germline gene, one junction end is altered; a read error may explain this. The gene calls are TRBV5-4 and TRBJ2-1; either TRBD1 or TRBD2 may supply D (5 bases each). The CDR3 sequence is 13 residues long. Germline V gene lookup returns CDR1 SGHNT and CDR2 YYREEE (reference sequence). The CDR3 region is CASSLEKFGTELF. The CDR3 nucleotides read TGTGCCAGCAGCTTGGAGAAGTTTGGGACGGAGCTCTTC.

This clone turned up a few times. The V gene is TRBV27, the J gene TRBJ2-1; D perhaps matches TRBD1 (5 bases). Germline CDR1 and CDR2: MNHEY and SMNVEV (reference sequence). Trimming took 9 bases from V and 4 from J, leaving 22 bases between them. The CDR3 covers 16 residues. In DNA, the CDR3 is TGTGCCAGTTCTCGGGCCTCAAAAAAGGGGTACAATGAGCAGTTCTTC. Amino acids: CASSRASKKGYNEQFF.

This clone was found a few times. This rearrangement joins TRBV10-1 to TRBJ2-2; D remains unclear. V dropped 7 bases and J dropped 4 bases, with 7 bases sitting between them. The germline CDR1 and CDR2 sequences are WNHNN and SYGVQD (reference sequence). CDR3 length: 12 amino acids. The CDR3, as DNA: TGCGCCAGCACAGCTTCCACCGGGGAGCTGTTTTTT. It yields the protein CASTASTGELFF.

V and J are TRBV30 and TRBJ2-5; D remains unclear. CDR1 and CDR2 from the germline V gene are GTSNPN and SVGIG (reference sequence). The CDR3 runs to 13 residues. Between the trimmed V and J ends, which lost 0 bases and 0 bases, there was a span of 5 bases. CDR3 region: CAWSVQYQETQYF. The CDR3 DNA is TGTGCCTGGAGTGTACAGTACCAAGAGACCCAGTACTTC.

This clone was seen a few times. The chain recombines TRBV2 with TRBJ2-3; D gene unclear. V lost 2 bases and J lost 3, with 12 bases in between. CDR3 length: 15 amino acids. In germline, CDR1 is SNHLY, CDR2 FYNNEI. CDR3 DNA: TGTGCCAGCAGTGAACGGCTACCACCAACAGATACGCAGTATTTT. Its protein is CASSERLPPTDTQYF.

This chain connects TRBV20-1 to TRBJ2-7, with D perhaps matching TRBD1 (6 bases). Trimming removed 2 bases at V and 6 bases at J, with 8 bases between. The CDR3 has 11 residues. Germline CDR1 is DFQATT and CDR2 is SNEGSKA (reference sequence). This CDR3 reads CSARSDSEQYF. CDR3 bases: TGCAGTGCTAGATCGGACAGCGAGCAGTACTTC.

This clone was observed many times. V is TRBV29-1 and J is TRBJ2-5; 7 bases match TRBD1. The CDR3 extends over 14 amino acids. Germline V gives CDR1 SQVTM, CDR2 ANQGSEA. The J segment lost 7 bases and the V segment lost 2 bases, leaving 10 bases of the junction unmatched. CDR3: CSVEKGQAAGTQYF. The CDR3 DNA is TGCAGCGTTGAAAAAGGACAGGCTGCGGGGACCCAGTACTTC.

This clone was counted between two and nine times. This sequence joins TRBV6-6 and TRBJ2-3; 10 nucleotides agree with TRBD2. J was trimmed by 6 bases and V by 5 bases; bases with no gene match: 11. The CDR3 totals 16 residues. Germline loops: CDR1 MNHNY, CDR2 SVGAGI (reference sequence). The CDR3 sequence: CASSPGLAGADDTQYF. The CDR3, as DNA: TGTGCCAGCAGTCCTGGGCTAGCGGGAGCGGATGATACGCAGTATTTT.

This clone was counted only a few times. The rearrangement links TRBV4-2 to TRBJ2-1; D unclear. The CDR3 consists of 14 residues. Germline CDR1 LGHNA, CDR2 YNFKEQ. V lost 1 base, J lost 4 bases, and 8 bases lay in between. CDR3: CASSQAQAYNEQFF. CDR3 DNA: TGTGCCAGCAGCCAAGCTCAAGCGTACAATGAGCAGTTCTTC.

The chain uses TRBV7-9 and TRBJ2-3; D gene ambiguous. Germline CDR1 is SEHNR and CDR2 is FQNEAQ (reference sequence). The CDR3 contains 12 residues. Trimming shortened V by 4 bases and J by 8 bases, and 10 bases separated the two germline ends. The CDR3 loop is CASSSERVTQYF. The CDR3 region has the DNA TGTGCCAGCAGCTCGGAGCGCGTTACGCAGTATTTT.

V is TRBV2 and J is TRBJ1-1, with TRBD1 matching over 8 bases. CDR1 and CDR2 (germline): SNHLY, FYNNEI. V shed 6 bases, J shed 10 bases, and the junction held 7 bases outside the gene matches. This CDR3 contains 12 residues. The CDR3 loop is CASSQTGQGAFF. The CDR3 coding sequence is TGTGCCAGCAGCCAGACCGGACAGGGAGCTTTCTTT.

CDR3 in DNA: TGTGCCAGCAGCTTAGGCTTCTATGGCTACACCTTC. Its translation: CASSLGFYGYTF. The V and J genes are TRBV7-9 and TRBJ1-2; no clear D gene. CDR1 and CDR2 (germline): SEHNR, FQNEAQ (reference sequence). The CDR3 is made up of 12 amino acids. V was clipped by 1 base and J by 4 bases, with 4 bases between them.